This T cell receptor (beta chain) was sequenced during a study of cytomegalovirus exposure and HLA in healthy donors. Study summary: The 120 or so validation repertoires matched the roughly 650 first-cohort repertoires in platform, a later analysis reported.

TCRdb keeps only in-frame clones here, not all; method: immunoSEQ multiplex PCR. The repertoire consists of 100,000 to 150,000 clones, with about 96% occurring once and the leading ten covering 1.5% to 2%. The CDR3 runs to 15 residues. The germline V gene encodes CDR1 LGHNA and CDR2 YSLEER. The V gene lost 4 bases and the J gene lost 0 bases, with 13 bases spanning the gap. This TCR came from a man younger than 35 in good health and CMV-seronegative. Sequencing was carried out using PBMCs. The chain joins TRBV4-3 to TRBJ2-7, with D perhaps TRBD2 (5 bases). CDR3: CASSPDYPSSYEQYF. Here the CDR3 DNA reads TGCGCCAGCAGCCCTGACTATCCGAGCTCCTACGAGCAGTACTTC.